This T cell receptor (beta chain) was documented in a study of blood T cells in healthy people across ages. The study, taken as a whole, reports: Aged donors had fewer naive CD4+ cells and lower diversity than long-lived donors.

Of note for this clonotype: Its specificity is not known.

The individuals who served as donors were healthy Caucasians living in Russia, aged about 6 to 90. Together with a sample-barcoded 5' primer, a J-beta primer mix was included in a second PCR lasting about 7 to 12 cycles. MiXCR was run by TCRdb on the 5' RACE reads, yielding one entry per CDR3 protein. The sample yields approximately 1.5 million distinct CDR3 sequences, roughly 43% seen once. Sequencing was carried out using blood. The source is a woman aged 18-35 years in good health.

CDR3 residues: CASSPGHRSTDTQYF. The CDR3 DNA reads as TGCGCCAGCAGCCCTGGCCACCGGAGCACAGATACGCAGTATTTT. The chain has TRBV5-1 and TRBJ2-3; D is unclear. V was shortened by 4 bases and J by 0 bases, with 12 bases between the two germline ends. Germline V gene sequence: CDR1 SGHRS, CDR2 YFSETQ. This CDR3 has 15 residues.